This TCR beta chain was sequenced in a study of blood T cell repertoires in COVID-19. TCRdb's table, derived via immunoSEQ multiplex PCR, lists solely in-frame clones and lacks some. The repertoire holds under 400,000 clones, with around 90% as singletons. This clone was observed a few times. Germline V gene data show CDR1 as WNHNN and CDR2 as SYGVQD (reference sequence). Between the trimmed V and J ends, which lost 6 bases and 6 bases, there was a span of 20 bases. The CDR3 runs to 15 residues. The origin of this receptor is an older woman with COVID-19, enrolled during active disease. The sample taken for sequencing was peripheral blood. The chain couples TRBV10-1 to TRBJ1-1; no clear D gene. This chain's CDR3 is CASSPTRGTFSEAFF. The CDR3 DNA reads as TGCGCCAGCAGCCCCACCCGGGGAACCTTTTCTGAAGCTTTCTTT.